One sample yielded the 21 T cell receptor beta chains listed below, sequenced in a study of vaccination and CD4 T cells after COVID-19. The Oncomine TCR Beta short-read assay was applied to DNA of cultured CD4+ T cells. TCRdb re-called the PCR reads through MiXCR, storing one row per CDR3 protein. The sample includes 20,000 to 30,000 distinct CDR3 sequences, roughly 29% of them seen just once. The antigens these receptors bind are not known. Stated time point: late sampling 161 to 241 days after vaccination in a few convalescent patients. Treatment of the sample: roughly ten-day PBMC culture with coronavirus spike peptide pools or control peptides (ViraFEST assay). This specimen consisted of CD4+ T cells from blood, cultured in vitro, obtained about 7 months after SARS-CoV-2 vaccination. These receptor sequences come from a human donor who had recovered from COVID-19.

The CDR3, as DNA: TGCAGTGCATACCTAGGCTCTGGGGCCAACGTCCTGACTTTC. It yields the protein CSAYLGSGANVLTF. V gene TRBV20-1 combines with J gene TRBJ2-6; the D is unclear. The CDR3 runs 14 residues. Per germline, CDR1 DFQATT and CDR2 SNEGSKA (reference sequence). V shed 6 bases and J shed 0 bases, with 9 bases lying between them.

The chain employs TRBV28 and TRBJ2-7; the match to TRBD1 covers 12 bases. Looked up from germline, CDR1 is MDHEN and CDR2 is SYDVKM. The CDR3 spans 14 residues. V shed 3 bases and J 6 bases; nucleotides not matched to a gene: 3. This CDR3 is CASSFWDRGPEQYF. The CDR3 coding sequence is TGTGCCAGCAGTTTTTGGGACAGGGGGCCCGAGCAGTACTTC.

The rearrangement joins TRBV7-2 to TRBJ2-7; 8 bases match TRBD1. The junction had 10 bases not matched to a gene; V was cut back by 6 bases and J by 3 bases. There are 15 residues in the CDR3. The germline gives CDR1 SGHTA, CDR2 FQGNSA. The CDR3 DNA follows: TGTGCCAGCAGTTCCCGACAGGGGTTTTTCTACGAGCAGTACTTC. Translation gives CASSSRQGFFYEQYF.

The CDR3 sequence is CATSLSSGANVLTF. CDR3 DNA sequence: TGTGCCACCAGTTTGAGCTCTGGGGCCAACGTCCTGACTTTC. The V and J genes are TRBV24-1 and TRBJ2-6; unclear D gene. V was clipped by 6 bases and J by 0 bases, with 5 bases between them. The CDR3 extends over 14 amino acids. The germline V gene has CDR1 KGHDR and CDR2 SFDVKD.

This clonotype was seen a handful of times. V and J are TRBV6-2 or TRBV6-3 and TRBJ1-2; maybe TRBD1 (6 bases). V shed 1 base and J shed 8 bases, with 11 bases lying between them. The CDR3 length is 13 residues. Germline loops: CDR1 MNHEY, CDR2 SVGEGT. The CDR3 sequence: CASSYLGHSGYTF. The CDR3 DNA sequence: TGTGCCAGCAGTTACTTGGGACATAGCGGCTACACCTTC.

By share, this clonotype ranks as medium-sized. CDR3 nucleotide sequence: TGTGCCAGCAGCTCTCCGGGACAGGGGATTGGCTACACCTTC. Protein product: CASSSPGQGIGYTF. The V call is TRBV7-9, the J call TRBJ1-2; TRBD1 matches at 10 bases. The V segment lost 4 bases and the J segment 7 bases; nucleotides outside the gene matches: 6. Germline V gene data show CDR1 as SEHNR and CDR2 as FQNEAQ (reference sequence). The CDR3 length is 14 residues. Based on the CDR3 plus reference TRBV7-9 and TRBJ1-2, the full variable domain is DTGVSQNPRHKITKRGQNVTFRCDPISEHNRLYWYRQTLGQGPEFLTYFQNEAQLEKSRLLSDRFSAERPKGSFSTLEIQRTEQGDSAMYLCASSSPGQGIGYTFGSGTRLTVV.

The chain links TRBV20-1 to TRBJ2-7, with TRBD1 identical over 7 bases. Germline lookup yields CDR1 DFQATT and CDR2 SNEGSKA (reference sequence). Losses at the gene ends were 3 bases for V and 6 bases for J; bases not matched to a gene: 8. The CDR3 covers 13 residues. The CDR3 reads CSASPGQTFEQYF. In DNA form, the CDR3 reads TGCAGTGCTAGTCCGGGACAGACCTTCGAGCAGTACTTC.

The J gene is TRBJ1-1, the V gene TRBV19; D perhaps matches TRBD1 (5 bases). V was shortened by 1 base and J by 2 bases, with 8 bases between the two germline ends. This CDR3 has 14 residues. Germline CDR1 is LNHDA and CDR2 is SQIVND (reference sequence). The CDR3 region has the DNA TGTGCCAGTAGTATAGTTAGGGGAAACACTGAAGCTTTCTTT. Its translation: CASSIVRGNTEAFF.

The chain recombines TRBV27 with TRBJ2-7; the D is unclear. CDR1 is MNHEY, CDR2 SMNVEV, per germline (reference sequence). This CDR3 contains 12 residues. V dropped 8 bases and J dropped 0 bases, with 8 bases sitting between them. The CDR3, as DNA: TGTGCCAGCGGATGGAGCTCCTACGAGCAGTACTTC. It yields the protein CASGWSSYEQYF.

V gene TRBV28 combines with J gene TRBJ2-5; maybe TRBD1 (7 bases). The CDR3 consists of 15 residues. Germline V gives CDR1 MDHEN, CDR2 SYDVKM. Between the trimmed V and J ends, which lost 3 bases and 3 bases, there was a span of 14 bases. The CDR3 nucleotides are TGTGCCAGCAGTTTTAAGGGCAGGGGGGAAGAGACCCAGTACTTC. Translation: CASSFKGRGEETQYF.

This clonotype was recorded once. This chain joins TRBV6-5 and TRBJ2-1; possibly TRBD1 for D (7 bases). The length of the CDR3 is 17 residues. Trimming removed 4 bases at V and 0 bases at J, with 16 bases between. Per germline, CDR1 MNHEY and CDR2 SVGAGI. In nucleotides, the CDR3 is TGTGCCAGCAGTTTTGGACAGGTCGGGAGCTCCTACAATGAGCAGTTCTTC. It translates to CASSFGQVGSSYNEQFF.

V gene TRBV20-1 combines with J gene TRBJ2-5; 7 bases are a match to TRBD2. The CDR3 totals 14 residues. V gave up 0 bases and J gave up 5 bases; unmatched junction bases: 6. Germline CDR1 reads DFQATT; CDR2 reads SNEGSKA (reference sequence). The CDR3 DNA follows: TGCAGTGCTAGAGATAGATTGGGGGGGGAGACCCAGTACTTC. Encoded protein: CSARDRLGGETQYF.

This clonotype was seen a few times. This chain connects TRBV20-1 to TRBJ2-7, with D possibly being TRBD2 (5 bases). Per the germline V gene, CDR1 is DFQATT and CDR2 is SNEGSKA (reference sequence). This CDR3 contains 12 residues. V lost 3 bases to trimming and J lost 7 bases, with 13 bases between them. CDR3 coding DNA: TGCAGTGCTAGGCCCGGGTCGGGGGAGCAGTACTTC. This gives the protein CSARPGSGEQYF.

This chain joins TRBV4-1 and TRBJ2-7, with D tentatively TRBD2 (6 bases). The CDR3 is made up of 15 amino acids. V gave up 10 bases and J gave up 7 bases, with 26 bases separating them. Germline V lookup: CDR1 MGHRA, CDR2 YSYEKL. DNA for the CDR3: TGCGCCACATCCGGGACTCCCCTCGCTTTAGAAGAGCAGTACTTC. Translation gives CATSGTPLALEEQYF.

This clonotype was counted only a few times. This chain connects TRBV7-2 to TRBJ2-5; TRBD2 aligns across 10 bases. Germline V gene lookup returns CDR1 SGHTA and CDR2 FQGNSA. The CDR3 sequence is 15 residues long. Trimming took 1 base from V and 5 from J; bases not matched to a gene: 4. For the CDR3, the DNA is TGTGCCAGCAGCTTAGGCCTAGCGGGAGTTGAGACCCAGTACTTC. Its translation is CASSLGLAGVETQYF.

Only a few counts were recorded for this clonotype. CDR3 in DNA: TGTGCCAGCAGTGAGGAGGGTAGGGGACTAGGGGGCTACACCTTC. It codes for CASSEEGRGLGGYTF. The chain employs TRBV6-1 and TRBJ1-2, with a weak D call TRBD1 (5 bases). The length of the CDR3 is 15 residues. V was pared by 3 bases and J by 8 bases, with 19 bases between. Germline CDR1 is MNHNS and CDR2 is SASEGT.

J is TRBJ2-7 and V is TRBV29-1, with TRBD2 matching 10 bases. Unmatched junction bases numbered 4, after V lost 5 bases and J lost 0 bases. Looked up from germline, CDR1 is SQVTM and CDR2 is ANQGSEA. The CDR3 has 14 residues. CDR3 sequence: CSVSGTSDSYEQYF. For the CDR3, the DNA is TGCAGCGTTTCCGGGACTAGCGACTCCTACGAGCAGTACTTC.

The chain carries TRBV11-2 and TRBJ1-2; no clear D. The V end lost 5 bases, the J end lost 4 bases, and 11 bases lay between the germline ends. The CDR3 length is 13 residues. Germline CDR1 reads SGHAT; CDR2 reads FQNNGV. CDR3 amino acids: CASSTTVIYGYTF. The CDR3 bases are TGTGCCAGCAGCACGACGGTGATCTATGGCTACACCTTC.

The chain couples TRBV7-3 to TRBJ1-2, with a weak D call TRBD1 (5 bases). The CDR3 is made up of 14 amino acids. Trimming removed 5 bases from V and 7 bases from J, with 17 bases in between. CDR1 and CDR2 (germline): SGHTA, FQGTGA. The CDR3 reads CASSPGGSEAGYTF. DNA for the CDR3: TGTGCCAGCAGCCCCGGGGGGAGCGAGGCTGGCTACACCTTC.

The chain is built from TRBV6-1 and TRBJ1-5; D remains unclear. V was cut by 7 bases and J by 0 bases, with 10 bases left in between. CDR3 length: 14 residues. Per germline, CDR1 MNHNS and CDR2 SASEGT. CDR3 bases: TGTGCCAGCAAAGGACCGAATAGCAATCAGCCCCAGCATTTT. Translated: CASKGPNSNQPQHF.

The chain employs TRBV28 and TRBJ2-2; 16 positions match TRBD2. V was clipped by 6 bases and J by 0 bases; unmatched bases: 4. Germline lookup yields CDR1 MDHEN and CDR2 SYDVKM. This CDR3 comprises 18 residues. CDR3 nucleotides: TGTGCCAGCAGGGGACTAGCGGGAGGGCCGTCGAACACCGGGGAGCTGTTTTTT. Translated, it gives CASRGLAGGPSNTGELFF.